This T cell receptor beta chain derives from a study of T cells in localized non-small cell lung cancer. This clone has just a few counts. The data were produced by immunoSEQ multiplex PCR, yet TCRdb's version contains in-frame clones alone and is incomplete. The sample carries approximately 2,400 clones, less than 30% recorded once. Sequences were derived from normal lung tissue next to the tumor, sampled before any cancer treatment. The sequence derives from a man aged 35-75 years with stage II lung adenocarcinoma.

The DNA of the CDR3 is TGTGCCAGCAGTTACTCGGAACGGGGAAACGGGGAGCTGTTTTTT. It codes for CASSYSERGNGELFF. This sequence joins TRBV6-8 and TRBJ2-2; D is perhaps TRBD2 (5 bases). The CDR3 length is 15 residues. Germline lookup yields CDR1 MNHGY and CDR2 SAAAGT. V gave up 0 bases and J gave up 7 bases, with 12 bases separating them.